The TCR beta chain under discussion was sequenced for a study of cytomegalovirus exposure and HLA in healthy donors. The PCR used 60 Vbeta and 13 Jbeta primers. Profiled with immunoSEQ multiplex PCR; TCRdb holds only in-frame clones, not every one. The data hold 150,000 to 250,000 clones, with around 74% observed a single time. This clone occurred a few times. CDR3 length: 13 residues. Per germline, CDR1 MDHEN and CDR2 SYDVKM. The V gene lost 7 bases and the J gene lost 0 bases, with 7 bases spanning the gap. Specimen: PBMCs. This TCR came from a girl under 18 in good health and CMV-seropositive. The chain joins TRBV28 to TRBJ1-3; maybe TRBD1 (5 bases). Written as DNA, the CDR3 is TGTGCCAGCACGGGACTCTCTGGAAACACCATATATTTT. As protein: CASTGLSGNTIYF.